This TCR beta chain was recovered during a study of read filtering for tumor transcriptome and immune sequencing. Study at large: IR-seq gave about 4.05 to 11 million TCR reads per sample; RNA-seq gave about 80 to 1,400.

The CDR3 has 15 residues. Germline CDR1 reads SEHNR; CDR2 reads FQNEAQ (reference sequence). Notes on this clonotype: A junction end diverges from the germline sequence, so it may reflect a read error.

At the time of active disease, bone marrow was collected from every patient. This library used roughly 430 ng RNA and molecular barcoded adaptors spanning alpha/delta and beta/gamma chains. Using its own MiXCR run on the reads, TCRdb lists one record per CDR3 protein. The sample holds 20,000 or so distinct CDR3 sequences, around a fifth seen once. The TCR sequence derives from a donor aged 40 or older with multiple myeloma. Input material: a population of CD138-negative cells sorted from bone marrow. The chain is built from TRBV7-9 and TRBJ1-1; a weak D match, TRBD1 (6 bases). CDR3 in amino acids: CASIAYRELRSEAFF. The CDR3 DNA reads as TGTGCCAGCATCGCCTACAGGGAGCTTAGGTCTGAAGCTTTTTTT.